One sample yielded the 3 T cell receptor beta chains listed below, sequenced in a study of graft-versus-host responses after intestinal transplantation. The assay was immunoSEQ multiplex PCR, and TCRdb's table has in-frame clones only and misses some. The sample comprises a few thousand clones, 25% to 35% of which are singletons, and about 5% rests with the top ten. Some 200,000 CFSE-labeled responder cells were plated with some 200,000 irradiated, violet-dye-labeled stimulator cells. The input for sequencing was alloreactive CD8+ T cells from a mixed lymphocyte reaction culture, taken before transplantation. Subset reported: CFSE-low proliferating T cells sorted from roughly six-day pre-transplant mixed lymphocyte reaction (GvH or HvG direction). The receptors come from a human patient who was an organ donor for intestinal transplantation.

A few counts support this clone. CDR3 in DNA: TGTGCCAGCAGCTTCGGGGGGGGCTCCTACGAGCAGTACTTC. Translated: CASSFGGGSYEQYF. The chain has TRBV5-4 and TRBJ2-7; the match to TRBD2 covers 8 bases. CDR1 and CDR2 from the germline V gene are SGHNT and YYREEE (reference sequence). The trim removed 2 bases at V and 0 bases at J, leaving 1 base unmatched. This CDR3 comprises 14 residues.

In this sample, this clone is medium-sized (0.01 to 0.1%). The rearrangement joins TRBV5-4 to TRBJ2-7; D is perhaps TRBD1 (6 bases). The ends were cut back, 2 bases at V and 4 bases at J, with 13 bases in the middle. This CDR3 region has 14 residues. Germline V CDR1 and CDR2: SGHNT, YYREEE (reference sequence). The chain's CDR3 is CASSFLQGQYEQYF. The CDR3 coding sequence is TGTGCCAGCAGCTTTTTGCAGGGGCAATACGAGCAGTACTTC.

The chain has TRBV27 and TRBJ1-1; weak D call: TRBD1 (6 bases). V lost 3 bases and J lost 4, with 15 bases in between. CDR3 size: 15 residues. Germline CDR1 and CDR2: MNHEY and SMNVEV (reference sequence). This CDR3 is CASSFGGGLGTEAFF. Here the CDR3 DNA reads TGTGCCAGCAGTTTCGGGGGGGGGCTTGGCACTGAAGCTTTCTTT.